One sample yielded the 6 T cell receptor beta chains listed below, sequenced in a study of regulatory T cells in long-lasting Graves disease. The time point is: persistent/refractory GD, antithyroid drugs over 5 years with positive TRAb. The TCR library was made from RNA that had been extracted from PBMCs in TRIzol. TCR beta libraries were built with iRepertoire HTBI primers and Arm-PCR of CDR3 regions. TCRdb analysed the multiplex PCR reads with MiXCR anew, one entry per CDR3 protein. This sample carries around 430,000 distinct CDR3 sequences, approximately 23% of them seen once, and the ten largest clones take about an eighth. The input for sequencing was peripheral blood mononuclear cells (PBMCs), taken when the disease was refractory, from a patient treated with antithyroid drugs. Every receptor here comes from a female donor with Graves disease.

This clonotype was recorded many times. The rearrangement uses TRBV7-2 and TRBJ2-7; 8 nucleotides agree with TRBD1. The trim removed 4 bases at V and 0 bases at J, leaving 8 bases unmatched. CDR3 size: 16 residues. Germline loops: CDR1 SGHTA, CDR2 FQGNSA. This CDR3 is CASSWGPTGASYEQYF. DNA for the CDR3: TGTGCCAGCAGCTGGGGACCGACAGGGGCCTCCTACGAGCAGTACTTC.

This clonotype came up many times. The chain links TRBV28 to TRBJ2-2, with no clear D. The V end was cut by 5 bases, the J end by 6 bases, with 10 bases between. The CDR3 consists of 13 residues. From germline, CDR1 is MDHEN and CDR2 SYDVKM. The CDR3 sequence: CASSDISAGELFF. CDR3 DNA sequence: TGTGCCAGCAGTGACATCTCCGCCGGGGAGCTGTTTTTT.

In the case of this clonotype: The final CDR3 position lacks the conserved phenylalanine or tryptophan, pointing to a likely read error. This chain links TRBV20-1 with TRBJ2-5, with D hard to call. V lost 3 bases and J 5 bases, leaving 10 bases between the germline ends. Germline CDR1 reads DFQATT; CDR2 reads SNEGSKA (reference sequence). This CDR3 is built from 12 residues. DNA for the CDR3: TGCAGTGCTAGCGCTGTCGGGGAGACCCAGTACCTC. It yields the protein CSASAVGETQYL.

This clonotype was counted many times. This chain uses TRBV27 with TRBJ2-2; D unresolved. Trimming left V 0 bases short and J 7 bases short, with 9 bases between. Germline lookup yields CDR1 MNHEY and CDR2 SMNVEV (reference sequence). This CDR3 contains 14 residues. The CDR3 here is CASSLSSTVGELFF. In DNA, the CDR3 is TGTGCCAGCAGTTTATCAAGCACCGTCGGGGAGCTGTTTTTT.

This chain connects TRBV28 to TRBJ2-1; a weak D match, TRBD2 (6 bases). Between the trimmed V and J ends, which lost 3 bases and 5 bases, there was a span of 20 bases. The CDR3 is made up of 17 amino acids. Germline V gene lookup returns CDR1 MDHEN and CDR2 SYDVKM. CDR3 sequence reads: CASSFPLTGAGNNEQFF. Here the CDR3 DNA reads TGTGCCAGCAGTTTCCCCCTCACGGGAGCTGGAAACAATGAGCAGTTCTTC.

Only a few counts were recorded for this clonotype. V gene TRBV29-1 combines with J gene TRBJ2-7; 8 bases fit TRBD1. Germline V lookup: CDR1 SQVTM, CDR2 ANQGSEA. Unmatched junction bases numbered 3, after V lost 5 bases and J lost 3 bases. This CDR3 has 12 amino acids. CDR3 region: CSVRTGSYEQYF. The CDR3 coding sequence is TGCAGCGTTCGGACAGGGAGCTACGAGCAGTACTTC.